The 17 T cell receptor beta chains given below trace back to one sample, sequenced in a study of shared clonotypes between healthy human individuals. TCRdb's copy holds only in-frame clones and misses some; the assay was immunoSEQ multiplex PCR. This sample has under 1,900,000 clones, with around 98.5% found just once. The material sequenced was naive CD4+ T cells sorted from blood. Indicated subset: CD45RA+ positively selected. These receptors originate from a man aged 25 to 40 in good health.

The chain employs TRBV6-5 and TRBJ1-2; perhaps TRBD1 as D (6 bases). Trimming took 3 bases from V and 6 from J, leaving 20 bases between them. Germline V gives CDR1 MNHEY, CDR2 SVGAGI. The CDR3 contains 16 residues. CDR3 sequence reads: CASSYLKPGTTDGYTF. DNA of the CDR3: TGTGCCAGCAGTTATTTGAAGCCCGGGACAACAGATGGCTACACCTTC.

The chain recombines TRBV6-1 with TRBJ2-3; possible D gene TRBD1, 5 bases. V was clipped by 3 bases and J by 2 bases, with 9 bases between them. Germline CDR1 is MNHNS and CDR2 is SASEGT. The CDR3 consists of 14 residues. The CDR3 region is CASSDQGSTDTQYF. CDR3 sequence (DNA): TGTGCCAGCAGTGACCAGGGTTCCACAGATACGCAGTATTTT.

This chain connects TRBV19 to TRBJ2-7; D is unclear. Germline-derived CDR1 and CDR2 are LNHDA and SQIVND (reference sequence). This CDR3 is built from 13 residues. Trimming took off 7 bases at V and 1 base at J, with 11 bases between the two ends. The CDR3 region is CASMDLVSYEQYF. CDR3 coding DNA: TGTGCCAGTATGGATTTAGTTTCCTACGAGCAGTACTTC.

V usage is TRBV29-1 and J usage is TRBJ2-5; 7 nucleotides line up with TRBD1. Germline CDR1 SQVTM, CDR2 ANQGSEA. This CDR3 has 12 amino acids. V trimming: 6 bases; J trimming: 4 bases; junction bases outside the gene matches: 5. Here the CDR3 reads CSVTGTVETQYF. The CDR3 nucleotides read TGCAGCGTGACCGGGACAGTAGAGACCCAGTACTTC. Full variable domain (missing parts from reference TRBV29-1 and TRBJ2-5): SAVISQKPSRDICQRGTSLTIQCQVDSQVTMMFWYRQQPGQSLTLIATANQGSEATYESGFVIDKFPISRPNLTFSTLTVSNMSPEDSSIYLCSVTGTVETQYFGPGTRLLVL.

The chain couples TRBV4-1 to TRBJ1-1; the D gene is possibly TRBD1 (6 bases). V was pared by 3 bases and J by 5 bases, with 16 bases between. The CDR3 runs to 15 residues. CDR1 MGHRA and CDR2 YSYEKL come from the germline V gene. CDR3 sequence reads: CASSQHPRGGTEAFF. CDR3 nucleotides: TGCGCCAGCAGCCAGCACCCTAGGGGGGGGACTGAAGCTTTCTTT.

The genes are TRBV7-2 and TRBJ1-3, with 10 bases aligning to TRBD1. The ends lost 2 bases at V and 10 bases at J; junction bases unmatched: 8. This CDR3 comprises 15 residues. In germline, CDR1 is SGHTA, CDR2 FQGNSA. The CDR3 DNA reads TGTGCCAGCAGCTTAAGGGGGACAGGGGAACGGACCATATATTTT. Amino acids: CASSLRGTGERTIYF.

The rearrangement joins TRBV30 to TRBJ2-1, with 11 positions matching TRBD2. This CDR3 contains 15 residues. The germline V gene has CDR1 GTSNPN and CDR2 SVGIG (reference sequence). V lost 6 bases to trimming and J lost 9 bases; unmatched junction nucleotides: 13. The CDR3 loop is CACQHGSGRAVEQFF. CDR3 DNA sequence: TGTGCCTGCCAGCACGGTAGCGGGAGGGCCGTTGAGCAGTTCTTC.

V usage is TRBV2 and J usage is TRBJ2-1; no reliable D call. Germline V gene sequence: CDR1 SNHLY, CDR2 FYNNEI. V lost 7 bases to trimming and J lost 6 bases, with 16 bases between them. The CDR3 has 14 amino acids. The CDR3 is CASIDVFPLNEQFF. The DNA of the CDR3 is TGTGCCAGCATTGACGTTTTTCCACTCAATGAGCAGTTCTTC.

The V gene is TRBV10-2, the J gene TRBJ2-1; TRBD1 matches 7 bases. The V gene's germline CDR1 is WSHSY and CDR2 SAAADI. This CDR3 has 15 amino acids. Germline trimming cut 6 bases from V and 2 bases from J; bases unmatched to any gene: 7. CDR3 DNA sequence: TGCGCCAGCAGGGGGACAGCCTTTCCCTACAATGAGCAGTTCTTC. This codes for CASRGTAFPYNEQFF.

Regarding this clone: Other nucleotide sequences from this sample produce the same CDR3. This chain connects TRBV2 to TRBJ1-5, with D possibly matching TRBD1 (6 bases). Deletions cut 6 bases from V and 4 bases from J, with 7 bases between. The CDR3 sequence is 12 residues long. The germline V gene has CDR1 SNHLY and CDR2 FYNNEI. Here the CDR3 reads CASRDSNQPQHF. The CDR3 bases are TGTGCCAGCAGGGACAGTAATCAGCCCCAGCATTTT.

This clone was picked up one time. This sequence joins TRBV29-1 and TRBJ1-2; no firm D call. Germline V gene data show CDR1 as SQVTM and CDR2 as ANQGSEA. V dropped 5 bases and J dropped 2 bases, with 6 bases sitting between them. The CDR3 loop spans 11 amino acids. Written as DNA, the CDR3 is TGCAGCGTTCCCCTCAACTATGGCTACACCTTC. As protein: CSVPLNYGYTF.

The V and J genes are TRBV5-8 and TRBJ2-5, with TRBD2 matching over 14 bases. The CDR3 has 16 residues. CDR1 is SGHTS, CDR2 YDEGEE, per germline. V lost 5 bases and J lost 2; bases outside the gene matches: 5. CDR3 sequence: CASRGLAGELQETQYF. DNA of the CDR3: TGTGCCAGCAGGGGACTAGCGGGAGAACTACAAGAGACCCAGTACTTC.

The chain carries TRBV28 and TRBJ2-7; 8 bases fit TRBD1. Germline lookup yields CDR1 MDHEN and CDR2 SYDVKM. With 5 bases clipped from V and 6 bases from J, the junction kept 9 bases outside the gene matches. The CDR3 has 14 amino acids. Written as DNA, the CDR3 is TGTGCCAGCAGTAACCAGGGGGCGCGAGGCGAGCAGTACTTC. Translation gives CASSNQGARGEQYF.

The V and J genes are TRBV14 and TRBJ1-2; D unclear. V lost 0 bases to trimming and J lost 5 bases, with 7 bases between them. This CDR3 spans 13 amino acids. Germline V gives CDR1 SGHDN, CDR2 FVKESK. The CDR3 nucleotides are TGTGCCAGCAGCCAAGACTCGAAGTATGGCTACACCTTC. Translating gives CASSQDSKYGYTF.

V and J are TRBV19 and TRBJ1-2; 10 nucleotides line up with TRBD1. CDR1 is LNHDA and CDR2 is SQIVND in the germline V gene (reference sequence). The trim removed 7 bases at V and 2 bases at J, leaving 7 bases unmatched. The CDR3 length is 15 residues. The CDR3 DNA sequence: TGTGCCAGTACCGATCCGGGACAGGGGAACTATGGCTACACCTTC. Translated: CASTDPGQGNYGYTF. The complete variable domain, with remaining parts taken from reference TRBV19 and TRBJ1-2, reads DGGITQSPKYLFRKEGQNVTLSCEQNLNHDAMYWYRQDPGQGLRLIYYSQIVNDFQKGDIAEGYSVSREKKESFPLTVTSAQKNPTAFYLCASTDPGQGNYGYTFGSGTRLTVV.

The gene calls are TRBV19 and TRBJ2-7; TRBD2 agrees at 13 bases. V was pared by 3 bases and J by 2 bases, with 1 base of the junction left unmatched. Germline V gene sequence: CDR1 LNHDA, CDR2 SQIVND (reference sequence). The CDR3 has 15 residues. CDR3 residues: CASSITSGRAYEQYF. The CDR3 bases are TGTGCCAGTAGTATCACTAGCGGGAGGGCCTACGAGCAGTACTTC.

The chain couples TRBV6-1 to TRBJ2-3; 7 bases match TRBD2. Trimming removed 2 bases from V and 2 bases from J; junction bases left unmatched: 7. Germline V gene lookup returns CDR1 MNHNS and CDR2 SASEGT. The CDR3 has 16 residues. The CDR3 reads CASSEWGGSLTDTQYF. As DNA, the CDR3 is TGTGCCAGCAGTGAATGGGGCGGGAGTCTCACAGATACGCAGTATTTT.